These 32 T cell receptor beta chains share one sample of origin, sequenced in a study of blood T cell repertoires in COVID-19. Libraries were prepared by immunoSEQ multiplex PCR; TCRdb keeps only in-frame clonotypes and omits some of them. The top ten clones hold almost 7% of a sample with over 70,000 clones, around 89% of them seen once. The sample comprised peripheral blood. The receptors were sampled from a woman of 80 years or more with acute or convalescent COVID-19.

The rearrangement uses TRBV2 and TRBJ2-3; TRBD2 agrees at 7 bases. The CDR3 length is 14 residues. Losses at the gene ends were 1 base for V and 7 bases for J; bases not matched to a gene: 5. CDR1 and CDR2 (germline): SNHLY, FYNNEI. The CDR3 loop is CASSEERGGYTQYF. The CDR3 bases are TGTGCCAGCAGTGAAGAGCGGGGCGGTTATACGCAGTATTTT.

The chain combines TRBV2 with TRBJ2-1, with TRBD2 as a possible D gene (5 bases). This CDR3 comprises 13 residues. V lost 7 bases, J lost 3 bases, and 10 bases lay in between. Germline CDR1 reads SNHLY; CDR2 reads FYNNEI. DNA for the CDR3: TGTGCCAGCACGGGATTGGACTACAATGAGCAGTTCTTC. This sequence encodes CASTGLDYNEQFF.

The rearrangement links TRBV2 to TRBJ1-5; unclear D gene. Germline loops: CDR1 SNHLY, CDR2 FYNNEI. With 3 bases removed from V and 6 bases from J, the gap between germline ends came to 6 bases. The CDR3 consists of 12 residues. DNA for the CDR3: TGTGCCAGCAGTGACCGAGCTCAGCCCCAGCATTTT. Amino acids: CASSDRAQPQHF.

The V gene is TRBV19, the J gene TRBJ2-3; 8 nucleotides match TRBD2. The V and J ends lost 6 bases and 2 bases, in that order; junction bases with no gene match: 7. This CDR3 comprises 15 residues. Germline V gives CDR1 LNHDA, CDR2 SQIVND (reference sequence). The CDR3 loop reads CASRSGGTPTDTQYF. CDR3 coding DNA: TGTGCCAGTAGAAGCGGGGGTACGCCCACAGATACGCAGTATTTT.

This clone was counted a few times. This sequence joins TRBV6-2 or TRBV6-3 and TRBJ2-7; 10 bases line up with TRBD2. Germline values: CDR1 MNHEY, CDR2 SVGEGT. The CDR3 contains 13 residues. J lost 6 bases, V lost 4 bases, and 3 bases had no gene match. CDR3 residues: CASSSRLAGEQYF. For the CDR3, the DNA is TGTGCCAGCAGTTCCCGACTAGCGGGCGAGCAGTACTTC.

The V gene is TRBV27, the J gene TRBJ1-6; 9 nucleotides align to TRBD1. Germline CDR1 MNHEY, CDR2 SMNVEV (reference sequence). This CDR3 contains 14 residues. Losses at the gene ends were 2 bases for V and 7 bases for J; bases not matched to a gene: 0. CDR3 sequence (DNA): TGTGCCAGCAGTTTAGGACAGGGGAATTCACCCCTCCACTTT. Protein product: CASSLGQGNSPLHF.

The chain recombines TRBV5-1 with TRBJ2-1, with D unresolved. Trimming removed 1 base at V and 6 bases at J, with 11 bases between. The CDR3 covers 14 residues. Germline CDR1 is SGHRS and CDR2 is YFSETQ. CDR3 sequence: CASSLNTGTNEQFF. The CDR3 DNA is TGCGCCAGCAGCTTGAACACGGGTACCAATGAGCAGTTCTTC.

The chain couples TRBV30 to TRBJ1-1, with 7 bases identical to TRBD1. After removal of 2 bases from V and 3 bases from J, the junction contained 3 bases not matched to a gene. The CDR3 runs to 13 residues. Germline assignment: CDR1 GTSNPN and CDR2 SVGIG (reference sequence). Here the CDR3 reads CAWSITGDTEAFF. The CDR3 DNA follows: TGTGCCTGGAGTATCACAGGGGACACTGAAGCTTTCTTT.

The rearrangement joins TRBV5-1 to TRBJ1-6; D gene ambiguous. The CDR3 extends over 12 amino acids. The germline V and J ends were trimmed by 3 bases and 7 bases, with 5 bases remaining between them. From germline, CDR1 is SGHRS and CDR2 YFSETQ. CDR3 sequence reads: CASSSNNSPLHF. CDR3 sequence (DNA): TGCGCCAGCAGCTCTAACAATTCACCCCTCCACTTT.

The rearrangement uses TRBV18 and TRBJ1-4; 10 nucleotides agree with TRBD1. Germline V gene data show CDR1 as KGHSH and CDR2 as LQKENI. This CDR3 has 15 residues. The V and J ends lost 3 bases and 6 bases, in that order; junction bases with no gene match: 4. CDR3 in DNA: TGTGCCAGCTCACCGACAGGGGGCGCGTATGAAAAACTGTTTTTT. Protein: CASSPTGGAYEKLFF.

This chain connects TRBV2 to TRBJ1-2; tentatively, D is TRBD1 (5 bases). CDR3 length: 14 amino acids. Germline V lookup: CDR1 SNHLY, CDR2 FYNNEI. V dropped 2 bases and J dropped 7 bases, with 14 bases sitting between them. The CDR3 is CASSELRSGLGYTF. In nucleotides, the CDR3 is TGTGCCAGCAGTGAACTTAGGTCAGGGCTTGGCTACACCTTC.

V usage is TRBV7-2 and J usage is TRBJ2-1; TRBD2 is a possible D gene (6 bases). The CDR3 sequence is 14 residues long. From germline, CDR1 is SGHTA and CDR2 FQGNSA. V lost 5 bases to trimming and J lost 5 bases, with 13 bases between them. The CDR3 spells CASSIKTGDNEQFF. CDR3 coding DNA: TGTGCCAGCAGCATCAAGACGGGGGACAATGAGCAGTTCTTC.

The rearrangement joins TRBV25-1 to TRBJ1-1, with a weak D call TRBD1 (5 bases). The CDR3 has 14 residues. V lost 1 base and J 0 bases, leaving 6 bases between the germline ends. Per germline, CDR1 MGHDK and CDR2 SYGVNS. The CDR3 sequence: CASSEWGLNTEAFF. The CDR3 DNA follows: TGTGCCAGCAGTGAATGGGGCCTGAACACTGAAGCTTTCTTT.

The sample holds one count of this clone. For the CDR3, the DNA is TGTGCCAGCAGCCTAAACAGGGTGGGGGAGCAGTACTTC. Translated, it gives CASSLNRVGEQYF. This chain connects TRBV11-1 to TRBJ2-7; a weak D match, TRBD1 (6 bases). Germline V gene lookup returns CDR1 SGHAT and CDR2 FQDESV (reference sequence). The CDR3 sequence is 13 residues long. Deletions cut 5 bases from V and 7 bases from J, with 15 bases between.

V is TRBV6-2 or TRBV6-3 and J is TRBJ1-2; the match to TRBD1 covers 7 bases. Germline CDR1 MNHEY, CDR2 SVGEGT. The CDR3 loop spans 16 amino acids. Trimming took 5 bases from V and 5 from J; bases not matched to a gene: 14. The CDR3 DNA follows: TGTGCCAGCAGTAGGGGACAGTTGACCATTAATTATGGCTACACCTTC. This encodes CASSRGQLTINYGYTF.

V is TRBV6-4 and J is TRBJ2-2; D is uncertain. Trimming stripped 4 bases from V and 3 bases from J, with 6 bases between. The CDR3 contains 13 residues. Germline CDR1 MRHNA, CDR2 SNTAGT. This chain's CDR3 is CASSAADTGELFF. In DNA, the CDR3 is TGTGCCAGCAGTGCGGCGGACACCGGGGAGCTGTTTTTT.

This chain's CDR3 is CASSSTGDTQYF. DNA of the CDR3: TGTGCCAGCAGTTCGACAGGGGATACGCAGTATTTT. The chain has TRBV6-6 and TRBJ2-3, with 7 nucleotides matching TRBD1. V shed 4 bases, J shed 6 bases, and the junction held 1 base outside the gene matches. There are 12 residues in the CDR3. The V gene's germline CDR1 is MNHNY and CDR2 SVGAGI (reference sequence).

Here the CDR3 DNA reads TGTGCCAGCAGGAGTCCCCTCGGGAAAGCTTTCTTT. Translation gives CASRSPLGKAFF. The chain joins TRBV28 to TRBJ1-1; D remains ambiguous. Germline V CDR1 and CDR2: MDHEN, SYDVKM. CDR3 length: 12 residues. V gave up 6 bases and J gave up 9 bases, with 14 bases separating them.

The sample holds one count of this clone. The chain joins TRBV27 to TRBJ1-5; 9 nucleotides match TRBD1. This CDR3 is built from 17 residues. CDR1 and CDR2 from the germline V gene are MNHEY and SMNVEV (reference sequence). Losses at the gene ends were 4 bases for V and 6 bases for J; bases not matched to a gene: 13. CDR3 sequence: CASSSDRGMKPGQPQHF. The CDR3 DNA follows: TGTGCCAGCAGTTCGGACAGGGGTATGAAACCTGGTCAGCCCCAGCATTTT.

The CDR3 sequence is CASGLQETQYF. CDR3 coding DNA: TGTGCCAGCGGCCTCCAAGAGACCCAGTACTTC. The chain joins TRBV7-9 to TRBJ2-5; no firm D call. The germline V gene encodes CDR1 SEHNR and CDR2 FQNEAQ (reference sequence). Trimming shortened V by 8 bases and J by 1 base, and 5 bases separated the two germline ends. CDR3 length equals 11 residues.

The chain combines TRBV5-6 with TRBJ2-5; the match to TRBD1 covers 7 bases. This CDR3 region has 13 residues. Germline V gives CDR1 SGHDT, CDR2 YYEEEE. V shed 7 bases, J shed 5 bases, and the junction held 8 bases outside the gene matches. In DNA form, the CDR3 reads TGTGCCAGCCAAGGGACAGCGAGGGAGACCCAGTACTTC. Translated, it gives CASQGTARETQYF.

This clone was detected many times. The chain combines TRBV5-1 with TRBJ1-1; 12 positions agree with TRBD1. CDR1 and CDR2 (germline): SGHRS, YFSETQ. With V trimmed by 2 bases and J by 1 base, 6 bases remained unmatched. The CDR3 has 17 residues. This CDR3 reads CASSFRDRGRPNTEAFF. CDR3 bases: TGCGCCAGCAGCTTCCGGGACAGGGGGCGTCCGAACACTGAAGCTTTCTTT.

The chain carries TRBV9 and TRBJ2-7; 9 positions match TRBD2. V shed 0 bases, J shed 6 bases, and the junction held 16 bases outside the gene matches. CDR1 is SGDLS, CDR2 YYNGEE, per germline. The CDR3 covers 18 residues. The CDR3 loop is CASSVAVAGVGFSVEQYF. CDR3 DNA: TGTGCCAGCAGCGTAGCTGTAGCGGGAGTTGGCTTTTCGGTCGAGCAGTACTTC.

The V and J genes are TRBV6-1 and TRBJ1-5; weak D call: TRBD1 (5 bases). CDR1 and CDR2 (germline): MNHNS, SASEGT. Between the trimmed V and J ends, which lost 2 bases and 1 base, there was a span of 12 bases. The CDR3 runs 16 residues. CDR3 loop: CASSESRTLSNQPQHF. The CDR3 region has the DNA TGTGCCAGCAGTGAAAGTAGGACACTAAGCAATCAGCCCCAGCATTTT.

This clone was found a few times. The chain has TRBV5-1 and TRBJ2-7, with D uncertain. V shed 3 bases and J shed 4 bases, with 14 bases lying between them. The CDR3 is made up of 14 amino acids. The germline V gene encodes CDR1 SGHRS and CDR2 YFSETQ. The CDR3 DNA sequence: TGCGCCAGCAGCTCCCAGGTGGGTCAATACGAGCAGTACTTC. It translates to CASSSQVGQYEQYF.

Details on this clone: Other DNA sequences from this sample encode an identical CDR3 as well. The chain links TRBV3-1 (or the pseudogene TRBV3-2) to TRBJ2-7, with 10 bases aligning to TRBD1. Germline-derived CDR1 and CDR2 are LGHDT and YNNKEL (reference sequence). V shed 4 bases and J 4 bases; nucleotides not matched to a gene: 1. The CDR3 contains 13 residues. CDR3 region: CASSRTGGYEQYF. CDR3 nucleotide sequence: TGTGCCAGCAGCCGGACAGGGGGGTACGAGCAGTACTTC.

The J gene is TRBJ2-4, the V gene TRBV5-1, with 7 bases aligning to TRBD1. The J segment lost 9 bases and the V segment lost 7 bases, leaving 10 bases of the junction unmatched. The CDR3 is 13 amino acids. Germline assignment: CDR1 SGHRS and CDR2 YFSETQ. DNA for the CDR3: TGCGCCAGCGCTGAAGGGGGCCAGGGCATTCAGTACTTC. Translated: CASAEGGQGIQYF.

This CDR3 is CASTLGTVNSPLHF. As DNA, the CDR3 is TGTGCCAGCACCTTAGGGACTGTTAATTCACCCCTCCACTTT. V is TRBV2 and J is TRBJ1-6, with D perhaps matching TRBD1 (5 bases). Trimming left V 7 bases short and J 6 bases short, with 13 bases between. The CDR3 totals 14 residues. The germline CDR1 and CDR2 sequences are SNHLY and FYNNEI.

The chain recombines TRBV24-1 with TRBJ2-3; TRBD2 is a possible D gene (6 bases). Germline CDR1 and CDR2: KGHDR and SFDVKD. The V end lost 6 bases, the J end lost 1 base, and 13 bases lay between the germline ends. This CDR3 has 15 amino acids. The CDR3 DNA is TGTGCCACCAGTCCCCGGGACTCCGGCACAGATACGCAGTATTTT. Translated, it gives CATSPRDSGTDTQYF.

This clone was seen more than once but under ten times. The chain links TRBV10-3 to TRBJ2-1; 8 bases agree with TRBD2. The germline V gene has CDR1 ENHRY and CDR2 SYGVKD. V lost 2 bases to trimming and J lost 6 bases; unmatched junction nucleotides: 6. CDR3 length: 15 residues. The CDR3 loop reads CAISEPAGVLNEQFF. As DNA, the CDR3 is TGTGCCATCAGTGAGCCAGCGGGGGTACTCAATGAGCAGTTCTTC.

V gene TRBV3-1 (or the pseudogene TRBV3-2) combines with J gene TRBJ2-6; no clear D gene. CDR1 is LGHDT, CDR2 YNNKEL, per germline (reference sequence). This CDR3 is built from 13 residues. Here the CDR3 DNA reads TGTGCGCCCAGGTTTGGTGGGGCCAACGTCCTGACTTTC. It codes for CAPRFGGANVLTF.

The rearrangement joins TRBV5-1 to TRBJ2-1; 8 positions agree with TRBD2. The length of the CDR3 is 17 residues. CDR1 and CDR2 from the germline V gene are SGHRS and YFSETQ. Germline trimming cut 4 bases from V and 10 bases from J; bases unmatched to any gene: 19. Written as DNA, the CDR3 is TGCGCCAGCAGCGTACTACTTACCGGGGGGGTAGAGAAAGAGCAGTTCTTC. It yields the protein CASSVLLTGGVEKEQFF.